Listed below are T cell receptor beta chains from one sample, sequenced in a study of shared clonotypes between healthy human individuals. Libraries were prepared by immunoSEQ multiplex PCR; TCRdb keeps only in-frame clonotypes and omits some of them. The sample has about 580,000 clones; about 98% are singletons. Sequencing was performed on naive CD8+ T cells sorted from blood. Every receptor here comes from a man aged 25-40 years in good health. Each CDR3 is given with its conserved first and last residue. The D gene is left open where the match is weak. The size of a clone is reported for some rows only, either as once, few or many, or as a class for expanded clones.

j_gene | abundance | d_gene | v_gene | CDR3aa | CDR3nt
TRBJ2-1 | . | . | TRBV27 | CASSFPSDEQFF | TGTGCCAGCAGTTTCCCGAGTGATGAGCAGTTCTTC
TRBJ2-5 | . | . | TRBV7-9 | CASSSQFPQETQYF | TGTGCCAGCAGCTCCCAGTTCCCCCAAGAGACCCAGTACTTC
TRBJ2-3 | . | TRBD2 | TRBV11-2 | CASSLVAGGTDTQYF | TGTGCCAGCAGCTTAGTAGCGGGTGGCACAGATACGCAGTATTTT
TRBJ2-1 | . | . | TRBV9 | CASSVGGEQFF | TGTGCCAGCAGCGTAGGAGGTGAGCAGTTCTTC
TRBJ1-4 | . | . | TRBV2 | CASRGEKLFF | TGTGCCAGCCGGGGGGAAAAACTGTTTTTT
TRBJ1-5 | . | . | TRBV27 | CASSLGWGVDQPQHF | TGTGCCAGCAGTTTAGGGTGGGGAGTTGATCAGCCCCAGCATTTT
TRBJ2-7 | . | . | TRBV10-3 | CAIRRDYEQYF | TGTGCCATCAGGCGGGATTACGAGCAGTACTTC
TRBJ2-7 | . | . | TRBV4-1 | CASSQVQAVSYEQYF | TGCGCCAGCAGCCAAGTGCAGGCCGTCTCCTACGAGCAGTACTTC
TRBJ1-5 | . | . | TRBV7-6 | CASSLVQGSNQPQHF | TGTGCCAGCAGCTTAGTACAGGGTAGCAATCAGCCCCAGCATTTT
TRBJ2-1 | . | . | TRBV11-2 | CASSHTSYNEQFF | TGTGCCAGCAGCCACACTTCCTACAATGAGCAGTTCTTC
TRBJ2-2 | . | . | TRBV9 | CASSDPDRKGPNTGELFF | TGTGCCAGCAGCGACCCGGACAGAAAGGGCCCGAACACCGGGGAGCTGTTTTTT
TRBJ2-1 | . | TRBD2 | TRBV7-9 | CASSLGTSGAGEQFF | TGTGCCAGCAGCTTGGGGACTAGCGGAGCAGGTGAGCAGTTCTTC
TRBJ2-3 | . | . | TRBV5-1 | CASSLDASSDTQYF | TGCGCCAGCAGCTTGGACGCGTCTTCGGATACGCAGTATTTT
TRBJ2-1 | . | TRBD2 | TRBV7-6 | CASSLSGGRPNNEQFF | TGTGCCAGCAGCTTATCTGGCGGGAGGCCTAACAATGAGCAGTTCTTC
TRBJ2-7 | . | . | TRBV10-3 | CAISEPGAYEQYF | TGTGCCATCAGTGAGCCGGGGGCCTACGAGCAGTACTTC
TRBJ2-2 | . | TRBD2 | TRBV29-1 | CSGLAGGSTGELFF | TGCAGCGGTCTAGCGGGAGGGAGCACCGGGGAGCTGTTTTTT
TRBJ2-7 | . | TRBD2 | TRBV27 | CASSPNGLAGLSYEQYF | TGTGCCAGCAGTCCCAACGGACTAGCGGGTCTCTCCTACGAGCAGTACTTC
TRBJ2-7 | once | . | TRBV4-1 | CASSQRPNGEQYF | TGCGCCAGCAGCCAACGACCCAACGGGGAGCAGTACTTC
TRBJ2-1 | . | . | TRBV27 | CASSDLYDYPRRRNEQFF | TGTGCCAGCAGCGATCTATACGACTACCCCCGGAGGCGGAATGAGCAGTTCTTC
TRBJ2-1 | . | . | TRBV9 | CASSVDYGGAYNEQFF | TGTGCCAGCAGCGTAGACTATGGGGGCGCCTACAATGAGCAGTTCTTC
TRBJ2-1 | . | . | TRBV2 | CASRGTYNEQFF | TGTGCCAGCAGGGGGACTTACAATGAGCAGTTCTTC
TRBJ2-7 | . | . | TRBV19 | CASSLQNGYEQYF | TGTGCCAGTAGTCTGCAGAATGGCTACGAGCAGTACTTC
TRBJ1-2 | . | . | TRBV28 | CASMWAANLGNGYTF | TGTGCCAGTATGTGGGCAGCCAACTTAGGGAATGGCTACACCTTC
TRBJ1-2 | . | TRBD1 | TRBV29-1 | CSVAPGTGVGYTF | TGCAGCGTTGCACCCGGGACAGGGGTTGGCTACACCTTC
TRBJ2-7 | . | . | TRBV5-5 | CASSWGDGAYEQYF | TGTGCCAGCAGCTGGGGAGACGGAGCCTACGAGCAGTACTTC
TRBJ2-6 | . | . | TRBV27 | CASSLIGANVLTF | TGTGCCAGCAGTTTGATTGGGGCCAACGTCCTGACTTTC
TRBJ2-7 | . | . | TRBV6-1 | CASHRGGYEQYF | TGTGCCAGCCATAGGGGCGGCTACGAGCAGTACTTC
TRBJ2-1 | . | . | TRBV7-8 | CASREGAYNEQFF | TGTGCCAGCAGGGAGGGGGCGTACAATGAGCAGTTCTTC
TRBJ2-5 | . | . | TRBV28 | CASSLRAVRETQYF | TGTGCCAGCAGTTTACGGGCCGTACGGGAGACCCAGTACTTC
TRBJ1-2 | . | TRBD1 | TRBV6-5 | CASSTGTGYGYTF | TGTGCCAGCAGTACCGGGACAGGGTATGGCTACACCTTC
TRBJ1-2 | . | . | TRBV7-9 | CASSFPGASYGYTF | TGTGCCAGCAGCTTTCCGGGGGCTAGCTATGGCTACACCTTC
TRBJ2-7 | many | . | TRBV6-1 | CASSLTREFYEQYF | TGTGCCAGCAGCTTAACCCGGGAGTTTTACGAGCAGTACTTC
TRBJ1-5 | . | . | TRBV15 | CATSRDVYQPQHF | TGTGCCACCAGCAGAGATGTCTACCAGCCCCAGCATTTT
TRBJ2-7 | . | . | TRBV18 | CASSLRPADYYEQYF | TGTGCCAGCTCACTCAGGCCAGCAGATTACTACGAGCAGTACTTC
TRBJ2-7 | . | . | TRBV10-3 | CAISDSSYEQYF | TGTGCCATCAGTGACAGCTCCTACGAGCAGTACTTC
TRBJ2-2 | . | . | TRBV27 | CASNNKTLLGTGELFF | TGTGCCAGCAACAACAAGACGCTGCTGGGGACCGGGGAGCTGTTTTTT
TRBJ2-2 | . | . | TRBV11-2 | CASTPGGAELFF | TGTGCCAGCACCCCCGGAGGCGCTGAGCTGTTTTTT
TRBJ2-1 | once | . | TRBV7-9 | CASDRLGGSYNEQFF | TGTGCCAGTGACCGGCTTGGCGGAAGTTACAATGAGCAGTTCTTC
TRBJ2-7 | . | . | TRBV19 | CASSLTPGEQYF | TGTGCCAGTAGTCTGACGCCGGGAGAGCAGTACTTC
TRBJ1-2 | . | . | TRBV25-1 | CASTVTENYGYTF | TGTGCCAGCACCGTGACAGAGAACTATGGCTACACCTTC
TRBJ2-3 | . | . | TRBV14 | CASSQDARGSSDTQYF | TGTGCCAGCAGCCAAGATGCTAGGGGAAGCTCAGATACGCAGTATTTT
TRBJ2-1 | . | TRBD2 | TRBV10-1 | CASSWTSADEQFF | TGCGCCAGTTCTTGGACTAGCGCCGATGAGCAGTTCTTC
TRBJ2-3 | . | . | TRBV10-3 | CAISPGKAGEDSTQYF | TGTGCCATCAGTCCGGGCAAGGCGGGAGAGGACAGTACGCAGTATTTT
TRBJ2-3 | . | TRBD2 | TRBV5-1 | CASRLAGNTDTQYF | TGCGCCAGCAGGCTAGCGGGAAACACAGATACGCAGTATTTT
TRBJ2-1 | . | . | TRBV27 | CASSLAGYGYNEQFF | TGTGCCAGCAGTTTAGCGGGATACGGCTACAATGAGCAGTTCTTC
TRBJ2-7 | . | . | TRBV30 | CAWTDSYEQYF | TGTGCCTGGACTGATTCCTACGAGCAGTACTTC
TRBJ1-1 | . | . | TRBV10-3 | CAISEGPENTEAFF | TGTGCCATCAGTGAGGGTCCGGAGAACACTGAAGCTTTCTTT
TRBJ2-3 | . | TRBD2 | TRBV9 | CASSATSGRGTDTQYF | TGTGCCAGCAGCGCGACTAGCGGCCGCGGCACAGATACGCAGTATTTT
TRBJ2-1 | . | TRBD2 | TRBV11-2 | CASSLGAGNEQFF | TGTGCCAGCAGCTTAGGAGCGGGGAATGAGCAGTTCTTC
TRBJ1-1 | . | TRBD1 | TRBV5-1 | CASSLRAGGSDTEAFF | TGCGCCAGCAGCTTGCGGGCAGGGGGATCGGACACTGAAGCTTTCTTT
TRBJ1-5 | . | . | TRBV4-3 | CASSQSYNSNQPQHF | TGCGCCAGCAGCCAATCATACAATAGCAATCAGCCCCAGCATTTT
TRBJ1-4 | . | . | TRBV7-6 | CASSLARAEKLFF | TGTGCCAGCAGCTTAGCGAGGGCTGAAAAACTGTTTTTT
TRBJ2-5 | . | . | TRBV29-1 | CSVGTYRVRQETQYF | TGCAGCGTTGGCACCTACAGGGTACGACAAGAGACCCAGTACTTC
TRBJ2-7 | . | . | TRBV15 | CATSRLDLDYEQYF | TGTGCCACCAGCAGATTGGACTTAGACTACGAGCAGTACTTC
TRBJ2-7 | . | TRBD2 | TRBV29-1 | CSVETQRDAFYEQYF | TGCAGCGTCGAAACCCAGCGGGACGCCTTCTACGAGCAGTACTTC
TRBJ2-1 | . | TRBD2 | TRBV4-1 | CASSQDLGLAIEQFF | TGCGCCAGCAGCCAAGATTTAGGACTAGCGATTGAGCAGTTCTTC